Presented here are 7 T cell receptor beta chains from one specimen sequenced in a study of metastatic and nonmetastatic thyroid tumors. MiXCR was used by TCRdb to re-call the PCR reads. The sample records around 46,000 clones, less than 25% being singletons. Patients were all untreated before their thyroid surgery. Sequencing was performed on blood. These receptors were collected from a male donor with papillary thyroid cancer or a benign thyroid nodule (not recorded which). Some clones in this sample may be carry-over from other donors' samples.

CDR3 protein: CASSEVAWGYEQYF. CDR3 nucleotides: TGTGCCAGCAGTGAAGTAGCTTGGGGCTACGAGCAGTACTTC. The rearrangement uses TRBV6-1 and TRBJ2-7; D unclear. Germline V gene data show CDR1 as MNHNS and CDR2 as SASEGT. This CDR3 is built from 14 residues. V dropped 1 base and J dropped 3 bases, with 10 bases sitting between them.

The chain recombines TRBV10-1 with TRBJ1-2; D perhaps matches TRBD1 (6 bases). The V gene lost 6 bases and the J gene lost 4 bases, with 12 bases spanning the gap. The CDR3 sequence is 13 residues long. CDR1 and CDR2 (germline): WNHNN, SYGVQD (reference sequence). CDR3 nucleotide sequence: TGCGCCAGCAGCAGGGGAATTTCCTATGGCTACACCTTC. It encodes CASSRGISYGYTF.

This clone has more than one count but fewer than ten. An end of the junction does not agree with germline; a read error may underlie this. DNA of the CDR3: TGCGCCAGCAGTTACCAAATAGGGGGATACGAGCAGTACTTC. This sequence encodes CASSYQIGGYEQYF. The V gene is TRBV6-6, the J gene TRBJ2-7; TRBD1 might be the D (6 bases). The CDR3 is made up of 14 amino acids. The V gene's germline CDR1 is MNHNY and CDR2 SVGAGI (reference sequence).

This clone showed up many times. This rearrangement joins TRBV5-1 to TRBJ1-2, with D possibly being TRBD1 (5 bases). V shed 2 bases and J shed 2 bases, with 10 bases lying between them. CDR1 and CDR2 (germline): SGHRS, YFSETQ. The CDR3 is 14 amino acids. The CDR3 here is CASSFGQGNYGYTF. In DNA, the CDR3 is TGCGCCAGCAGCTTTGGGCAGGGCAACTATGGCTACACCTTC. Supplemented by reference TRBV5-1 and TRBJ1-2, the full variable domain reads KAGVTQTPRYLIKTRGQQVTLSCSPISGHRSVSWYQQTPGQGLQFLFEYFSETQRNKGNFPGRFSGRQFSNSRSEMNVSTLELGDSALYLCASSFGQGNYGYTFGSGTRLTVV.

This clone has just a few counts. V and J are TRBV27 and TRBJ1-4; 8 bases fit TRBD1. J was trimmed by 8 bases and V by 6 bases; bases with no gene match: 11. Germline lookup yields CDR1 MNHEY and CDR2 SMNVEV (reference sequence). The CDR3 runs to 15 residues. The CDR3: CASSRTGQGGEKLFF. In DNA form, the CDR3 reads TGTGCCAGCAGCAGGACAGGGCAAGGTGGGGAAAAACTGTTTTTT.

This clone showed up many times. The chain links TRBV19 to TRBJ1-5; 9 bases are shared with TRBD1. The junction had 7 bases not matched to a gene; V was cut back by 4 bases and J by 6 bases. This CDR3 spans 15 amino acids. Germline V lookup: CDR1 LNHDA, CDR2 SQIVND (reference sequence). CDR3 in DNA: TGTGCCAGTAGTACCGGGACAGGGTCGGGTCAGCCCCAGCATTTT. Encoded protein: CASSTGTGSGQPQHF.

This clone was recorded at least ten times. This rearrangement joins TRBV29-1 to TRBJ2-1; D is perhaps TRBD1 (6 bases). CDR1 and CDR2 (germline): SQVTM, ANQGSEA. The CDR3 has 14 amino acids. V was shortened by 7 bases and J by 0 bases, with 13 bases between the two germline ends. CDR3 residues: CSAPLGGSYNEQFF. As DNA, the CDR3 is TGCAGCGCTCCTCTAGGGGGCTCCTACAATGAGCAGTTCTTC.